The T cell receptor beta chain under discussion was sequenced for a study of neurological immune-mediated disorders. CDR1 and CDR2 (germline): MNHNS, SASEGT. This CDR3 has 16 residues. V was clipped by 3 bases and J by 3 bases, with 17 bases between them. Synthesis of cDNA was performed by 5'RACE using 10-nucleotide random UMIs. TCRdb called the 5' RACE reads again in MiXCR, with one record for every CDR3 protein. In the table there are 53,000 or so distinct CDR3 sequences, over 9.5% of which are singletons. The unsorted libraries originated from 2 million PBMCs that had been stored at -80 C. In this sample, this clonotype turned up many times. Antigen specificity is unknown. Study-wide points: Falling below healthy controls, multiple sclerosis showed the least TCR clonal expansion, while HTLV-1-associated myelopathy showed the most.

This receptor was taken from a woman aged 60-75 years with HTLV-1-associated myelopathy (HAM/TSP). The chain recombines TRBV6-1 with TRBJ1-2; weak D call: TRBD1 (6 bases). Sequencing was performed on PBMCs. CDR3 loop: CASSEVEAGDYYGYTF. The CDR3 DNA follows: TGTGCCAGCAGTGAGGTGGAGGCAGGGGACTACTATGGCTACACCTTC.